The 15 T cell receptor beta chains given below trace back to one sample, sequenced in a study of T cell responses to AZD1222 COVID-19 vaccine. TCRdb's table, derived via immunoSEQ multiplex PCR, lists solely in-frame clones and lacks some. The data hold 95,000 to 150,000 clones, with roughly nine tenths observed a single time. The input for sequencing was peripheral blood, taken on day 0 of AZD1222 vaccination. The receptors were sampled from an adult in good health.

The CDR3 sequence: CASSEARAGGEFF. Written as DNA, the CDR3 is TGTGCCAGCAGTGAAGCCAGGGCAGGGGGCGAGTTCTTC. The V gene is TRBV6-1, the J gene TRBJ2-1; 8 nucleotides align to TRBD1. Germline CDR1 MNHNS, CDR2 SASEGT. The CDR3 spans 13 residues. The J segment lost 14 bases and the V segment lost 0 bases, leaving 6 bases of the junction unmatched.

V and J are TRBV7-9 and TRBJ2-1; TRBD1 matches 12 bases. Germline CDR1 is SEHNR and CDR2 is FQNEAQ (reference sequence). V was pared by 5 bases and J by 3 bases, with 5 bases of the junction left unmatched. The length of the CDR3 is 16 residues. The CDR3 protein is CASSGDRGLIYNEQFF. CDR3 in DNA: TGTGCCAGCAGCGGGGACAGGGGGCTAATCTACAATGAGCAGTTCTTC.

CDR3 in amino acids: CASSPTHSGANVLTF. The DNA for the CDR3 is TGTGCCAGCAGTCCGACCCACTCTGGGGCCAACGTCCTGACTTTC. The V gene is TRBV3-1 (or the pseudogene TRBV3-2), the J gene TRBJ2-6; D gene ambiguous. The V and J ends lost 6 bases and 0 bases respectively, with 9 bases between them. Germline loops: CDR1 LGHDT, CDR2 YNNKEL (reference sequence). This CDR3 has 15 residues.

The chain carries TRBV10-2 and TRBJ2-5; TRBD2 might be the D (6 bases). The CDR3 covers 14 residues. Germline values: CDR1 WSHSY, CDR2 SAAADI. The ends were cut back, 10 bases at V and 5 bases at J, with 20 bases in the middle. The CDR3 protein is CATSETSVRETQYF. In nucleotides, the CDR3 is TGCGCCACCTCCGAGACTAGTGTGCGCGAGACCCAGTACTTC.

This clone was recorded a few times. The rearrangement uses TRBV2 and TRBJ1-5; D possibly corresponds to TRBD1 (5 bases). The V end was cut by 8 bases, the J end by 2 bases, with 7 bases between. The CDR3 totals 12 residues. Germline V gene lookup returns CDR1 SNHLY and CDR2 FYNNEI. The CDR3 protein is CASRGGNQPQHF. In DNA form, the CDR3 reads TGTGCCAGCCGGGGGGGCAATCAGCCCCAGCATTTT. The variable domain in full, completed from reference TRBV2 and TRBJ1-5, reads EPEVTQTPSHQVTQMGQEVILRCVPISNHLYFYWYRQILGQKVEFLVSFYNNEISEKSEIFDDQFSVERPDGSNFTLKIRSTKLEDSAMYFCASRGGNQPQHFGDGTRLSIL.

This chain joins TRBV4-1 and TRBJ2-1, with D tentatively TRBD2 (6 bases). V was pared by 0 bases and J by 6 bases, with 9 bases between. The V gene's germline CDR1 is MGHRA and CDR2 YSYEKL. This CDR3 region has 14 residues. The DNA of the CDR3 is TGCGCCAGCAGCCAAGAAGGAGGGTTCAATGAGCAGTTCTTC. It yields the protein CASSQEGGFNEQFF.

The chain links TRBV11-2 to TRBJ1-2; D is unclear. The V end lost 5 bases, the J end lost 4 bases, and 14 bases lay between the germline ends. The CDR3 runs 14 residues. Germline CDR1 is SGHAT and CDR2 is FQNNGV. CDR3 in amino acids: CASSGRGRRYGYTF. In nucleotides, the CDR3 is TGTGCCAGCAGCGGGCGTGGCAGACGCTATGGCTACACCTTC.

The genes are TRBV30 and TRBJ2-7, with TRBD1 matching over 9 bases. In germline, CDR1 is GTSNPN, CDR2 SVGIG (reference sequence). This CDR3 has 15 amino acids. V was clipped by 5 bases and J by 0 bases; unmatched bases: 8. CDR3 nucleotides: TGTGCCTGGGGACGTGGGACAGGGAACTCCTACGAGCAGTACTTC. This translates into CAWGRGTGNSYEQYF.

Of note for this clone: This specimen includes other DNA sequences encoding the same CDR3. The CDR3 nucleotides are TGTGCCAGCAGTGCCGACAGGGGGGACGAGCAGTACTTC. Its protein is CASSADRGDEQYF. The V gene is TRBV6-4, the J gene TRBJ2-7; 9 positions match TRBD1. From germline, CDR1 is MRHNA and CDR2 SNTAGT. The CDR3 length is 13 residues. The trim removed 4 bases at V and 5 bases at J, leaving 3 bases unmatched.

This chain uses TRBV5-1 with TRBJ1-1, with D tentatively TRBD1 (6 bases). V dropped 3 bases and J dropped 4 bases, with 16 bases sitting between them. In germline, CDR1 is SGHRS, CDR2 YFSETQ. The CDR3 has 15 residues. CDR3 loop: CASSWGTTVGTEAFF. The CDR3 bases are TGCGCCAGCAGCTGGGGGACAACCGTAGGCACTGAAGCTTTCTTT.

This sequence joins TRBV5-1 and TRBJ1-2; tentatively, D is TRBD1 (5 bases). Germline values: CDR1 SGHRS, CDR2 YFSETQ. The CDR3 runs 15 residues. The V gene lost 4 bases and the J gene lost 8 bases, with 21 bases spanning the gap. CDR3 DNA: TGCGCCAGCAGCCTATCGGGACCCTCCTCGAGGGGCTACACCTTC. The encoded protein is CASSLSGPSSRGYTF.

With respect to this clone: Mismatch with germline at one junction end may stem from a read error. V gene TRBV6-5 combines with J gene TRBJ2-7, with TRBD1 as a possible D gene (6 bases). Germline V gene sequence: CDR1 MNHEY, CDR2 SVGAGI. The CDR3 has 14 residues. CDR3 DNA: TGTGCCAGCGGCTCGACTGGGGCAGGGGTCCATATGTCCTTC. Translating gives CASGSTGAGVHMSF.

This chain uses TRBV14 with TRBJ2-2; 9 bases align to TRBD2. Germline CDR1 and CDR2: SGHDN and FVKESK. Trimming removed 3 bases from V and 4 bases from J; junction bases left unmatched: 6. The CDR3 is 16 amino acids. The CDR3 DNA is TGTGCCAGCAGCCACGGAGCGGGAGGCCCCACCGGGGAGCTGTTTTTT. Protein product: CASSHGAGGPTGELFF.

The chain combines TRBV4-2 with TRBJ2-2; D is unclear. V was shortened by 4 bases and J by 5 bases, with 11 bases between the two germline ends. Germline lookup yields CDR1 LGHNA and CDR2 YNFKEQ. This CDR3 has 14 amino acids. The CDR3 coding sequence is TGTGCCAGCAGCCGTGGTAGTGATACCGGGGAGCTGTTTTTT. Translated, it gives CASSRGSDTGELFF.

The V gene is TRBV28, the J gene TRBJ1-2; a possible D gene is TRBD1 (5 bases). The CDR3 loop spans 14 amino acids. From germline, CDR1 is MDHEN and CDR2 SYDVKM. Between the trimmed V and J ends, which lost 2 bases and 4 bases, there was a span of 11 bases. The CDR3 DNA reads as TGTGCCAGCAGTTTAAGGGGATTGAGCTATGGCTACACCTTC. This encodes CASSLRGLSYGYTF.